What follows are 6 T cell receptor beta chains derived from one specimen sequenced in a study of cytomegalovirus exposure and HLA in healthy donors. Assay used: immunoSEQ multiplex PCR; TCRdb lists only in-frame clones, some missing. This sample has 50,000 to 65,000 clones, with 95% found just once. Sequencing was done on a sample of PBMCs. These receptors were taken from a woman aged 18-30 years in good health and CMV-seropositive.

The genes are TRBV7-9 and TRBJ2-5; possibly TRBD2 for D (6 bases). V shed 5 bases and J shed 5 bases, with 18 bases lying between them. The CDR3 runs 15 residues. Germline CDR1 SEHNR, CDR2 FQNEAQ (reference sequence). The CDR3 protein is CASSPREWAEETQYF. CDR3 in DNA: TGTGCCAGCAGCCCCCGGGAGTGGGCAGAGGAGACCCAGTACTTC. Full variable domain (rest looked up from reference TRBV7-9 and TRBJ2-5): DTGVSQNPRHKITKRGQNVTFRCDPISEHNRLYWYRQTLGQGPEFLTYFQNEAQLEKSRLLSDRFSAERPKGSFSTLEIQRTEQGDSAMYLCASSPREWAEETQYFGPGTRLLVL.

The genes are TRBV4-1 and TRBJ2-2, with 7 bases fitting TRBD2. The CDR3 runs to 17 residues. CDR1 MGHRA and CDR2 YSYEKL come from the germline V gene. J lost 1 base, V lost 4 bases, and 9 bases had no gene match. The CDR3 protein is CASSRILGGGNTGELFF. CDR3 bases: TGCGCCAGCAGCCGGATTCTCGGCGGGGGGAACACCGGGGAGCTGTTTTTT.

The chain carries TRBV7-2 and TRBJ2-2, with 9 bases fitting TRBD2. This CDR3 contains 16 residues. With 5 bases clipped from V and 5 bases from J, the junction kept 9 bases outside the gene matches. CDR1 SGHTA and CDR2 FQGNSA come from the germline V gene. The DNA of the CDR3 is TGTGCCAGCAGCCACGATCTAGCGGGGATAACCGGGGAGCTGTTTTTT. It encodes CASSHDLAGITGELFF.

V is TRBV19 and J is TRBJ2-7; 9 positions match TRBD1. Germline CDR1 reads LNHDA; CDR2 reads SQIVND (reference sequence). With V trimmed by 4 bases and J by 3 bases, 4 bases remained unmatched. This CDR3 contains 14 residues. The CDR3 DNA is TGTGCCAGTAGTACCCGGACAGGGGACTACGAGCAGTACTTC. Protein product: CASSTRTGDYEQYF.

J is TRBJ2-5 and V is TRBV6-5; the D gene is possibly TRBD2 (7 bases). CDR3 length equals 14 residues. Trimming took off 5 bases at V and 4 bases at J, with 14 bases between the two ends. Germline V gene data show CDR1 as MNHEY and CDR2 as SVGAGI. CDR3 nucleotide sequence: TGTGCCAGCAGTGCCCCGGGGGGCGGAGAGACCCAGTACTTC. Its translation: CASSAPGGGETQYF.

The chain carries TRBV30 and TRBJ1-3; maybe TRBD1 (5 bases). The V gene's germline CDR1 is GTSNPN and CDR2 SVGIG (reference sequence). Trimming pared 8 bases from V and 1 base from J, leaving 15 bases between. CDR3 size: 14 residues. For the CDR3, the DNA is TGTGCCCTGGAGACGGGGGGATCTGGAAACACCATATATTTT. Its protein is CALETGGSGNTIYF.